This T cell receptor beta chain was identified during a study of blood T cells in healthy people across ages. Germline V gene lookup returns CDR1 DFQATT and CDR2 SNEGSKA (reference sequence). The V and J ends lost 5 bases and 5 bases, in that order; junction bases with no gene match: 7. The CDR3 runs 15 residues. A J-beta primer mix and a sample-barcoded 5' primer were used in a second PCR of about 7 to 11 cycles. One entry per CDR3 protein, called by TCRdb with MiXCR from the 5' RACE reads. Altogether a few hundred thousand distinct CDR3 sequences are present, about 49% being singletons, with the ten largest covering about 54%.

The sequenced material came from blood. The V call is TRBV20-1, the J call TRBJ2-1, with 12 bases that match TRBD2. This receptor was taken from a man aged 55-75 years in good health. DNA for the CDR3: TGCAGTGCTTTAGACCCTAGCGGGAGGGACAATGAGCAGTTCTTC. This translates into CSALDPSGRDNEQFF.